A single sample gave rise to the 22 T cell receptor beta chains below, sequenced in a study of OX40 agonist ivuxolimab in advanced cancers. Receptors were amplified or captured by the immunoSEQ multiplex PCR assay. Held by TCRdb, this immuneACCESS table contains in-frame sequences only and omits some clones. Under half of the omission traces to an unresolved V gene where checked; the cause of the rest is unknown. This sample has 55,000 to 65,000 clones in its table, and around 90% of those were observed once. Around 1.9% of the sample comes from the top ten. The sample was CD4+ or CD8+ T cells sorted from blood, taken in a trial of the OX40 agonist ivuxolimab. These receptors were taken from an adult with an advanced solid tumor such as melanoma, head and neck, liver or kidney cancer.

V is TRBV19 and J is TRBJ2-7; TRBD1 might be the D (5 bases). The germline V gene has CDR1 LNHDA and CDR2 SQIVND (reference sequence). Trimming cost V 7 bases and J 4 bases, with 14 bases left between them. This CDR3 is 13 amino acids long. CDR3 amino acids: CASTAQGRYEQYF. The CDR3 coding sequence is TGTGCCAGTACCGCCCAGGGTAGATACGAGCAGTACTTC.

The chain joins TRBV28 to TRBJ2-2; D unresolved. The CDR3 is 13 amino acids. V was pared by 5 bases and J by 12 bases, with 16 bases between. Germline V gives CDR1 MDHEN, CDR2 SYDVKM. CDR3 in amino acids: CASSPQTRFQLFF. The CDR3 region has the DNA TGTGCCAGCAGTCCTCAGACCCGGTTTCAGCTGTTTTTT.

With regard to this clone: The same CDR3 can be traced to other DNA sequences in this sample. The CDR3 nucleotides are TGCAGTGCGTCGCGCGAAGAGACCCAGTACTTC. Protein product: CSASREETQYF. J is TRBJ2-5 and V is TRBV20-1, with no clear D. The germline V gene has CDR1 DFQATT and CDR2 SNEGSKA (reference sequence). V gave up 6 bases and J gave up 3 bases, with 8 bases separating them. The CDR3 loop spans 11 amino acids.

The chain links TRBV28 to TRBJ1-2, with D possibly matching TRBD1 (5 bases). The CDR3 sequence is 13 residues long. In germline, CDR1 is MDHEN, CDR2 SYDVKM. V was shortened by 3 bases and J by 7 bases, with 12 bases between the two germline ends. The CDR3 nucleotides are TGTGCCAGCAGTTTTTCAGGGTTAAGTGGCTACACCTTC. Its translation is CASSFSGLSGYTF.

The chain employs TRBV6-1 and TRBJ2-2; no reliable D call. Between the trimmed V and J ends, which lost 4 bases and 6 bases, there was a span of 0 bases. The CDR3 is 10 amino acids. Germline values: CDR1 MNHNS, CDR2 SASEGT. In nucleotides, the CDR3 is TGTGCCAGCAGTGCCGGGGAGCTGTTTTTT. Residues: CASSAGELFF.

The chain has TRBV13 and TRBJ2-1; 7 bases are a match to TRBD2. The V and J ends lost 5 bases and 7 bases, in that order; junction bases with no gene match: 8. The CDR3 covers 14 residues. Germline CDR1 is PRHDT and CDR2 is FYEKMQ (reference sequence). The DNA of the CDR3 is TGTGCCAGCAGCCCGGTGGCAGCGGGAAATGAGCAGTTCTTC. Amino acids: CASSPVAAGNEQFF.

The CDR3 DNA follows: TGTGCCAGCTTCTCCCCCGGGGGACCCTACAATGAGCAGTTCTTC. Protein sequence: CASFSPGGPYNEQFF. The rearrangement links TRBV19 to TRBJ2-1; possible D gene TRBD2, 6 bases. The V end lost 9 bases, the J end lost 2 bases, and 17 bases lay between the germline ends. In germline, CDR1 is LNHDA, CDR2 SQIVND (reference sequence). This CDR3 region has 15 residues.

The chain carries TRBV29-1 and TRBJ2-6, with D hard to call. CDR1 SQVTM and CDR2 ANQGSEA come from the germline V gene. This CDR3 is 13 amino acids long. V was cut by 4 bases and J by 0 bases, with 4 bases left in between. CDR3 residues: CSVADSGANVLTF. Written as DNA, the CDR3 is TGCAGCGTTGCTGACTCTGGGGCCAACGTCCTGACTTTC.

This chain joins TRBV29-1 and TRBJ2-5; 10 positions agree with TRBD2. The CDR3 sequence is 14 residues long. Germline CDR1 and CDR2: SQVTM and ANQGSEA. Trimming took 4 bases from V and 5 from J; bases not matched to a gene: 7. CDR3 in amino acids: CSVGASGSRETQYF. CDR3 nucleotide sequence: TGCAGCGTTGGGGCTAGCGGGAGTCGGGAGACCCAGTACTTC.

The V call is TRBV7-6, the J call TRBJ1-1; no definite D call. V gave up 2 bases and J gave up 2 bases, with 6 bases separating them. The CDR3 consists of 13 residues. Germline V gene sequence: CDR1 SGHVS, CDR2 FNYEAQ. CDR3 loop: CASSLQINTEAFF. The CDR3 DNA reads as TGTGCCAGCAGCTTACAGATAAACACTGAAGCTTTCTTT.

The chain has TRBV7-2 and TRBJ1-5, with a weak D call TRBD1 (5 bases). The CDR3 sequence is 16 residues long. Germline values: CDR1 SGHTA, CDR2 FQGNSA. Trimming shortened V by 1 base and J by 0 bases, and 10 bases separated the two germline ends. CDR3 nucleotide sequence: TGTGCCAGCAGCTTAGGAGGGGACCCTAGCAATCAGCCCCAGCATTTT. The encoded protein is CASSLGGDPSNQPQHF.

The chain joins TRBV5-1 to TRBJ1-1; no firm D call. The germline V gene has CDR1 SGHRS and CDR2 YFSETQ. Trimming stripped 0 bases from V and 1 base from J, with 7 bases between. The CDR3 is 14 residues long. The CDR3 loop reads CASSLGVSNTEAFF. DNA of the CDR3: TGCGCCAGCAGCTTGGGGGTCTCGAACACTGAAGCTTTCTTT.

This clone was observed a single time. This sequence joins TRBV29-1 and TRBJ2-2; D remains unclear. Germline CDR1 reads SQVTM; CDR2 reads ANQGSEA. The CDR3 totals 12 residues. Trimming left V 7 bases short and J 6 bases short, with 12 bases between. Here the CDR3 DNA reads TGCAGCGGTTCAGGTGCGGCCGGGGAGCTGTTTTTT. Protein product: CSGSGAAGELFF.

V usage is TRBV6-5 and J usage is TRBJ1-3; a possible D gene is TRBD1 (5 bases). Between the trimmed V and J ends, which lost 5 bases and 4 bases, there was a span of 12 bases. Germline CDR1 and CDR2: MNHEY and SVGAGI. This CDR3 region has 14 residues. The CDR3 reads CASSPSDTGNTIYF. The DNA for the CDR3 is TGTGCCAGCAGTCCGTCGGACACCGGAAACACCATATATTTT.

CDR3 sequence (DNA): TGTGCCAGCAGGAAAGCGGGCCCCGGGAAAGATACGCAGTATTTT. Translated: CASRKAGPGKDTQYF. The V gene is TRBV11-2, the J gene TRBJ2-3, with D perhaps TRBD2 (6 bases). V shed 6 bases and J shed 5 bases, with 18 bases lying between them. From germline, CDR1 is SGHAT and CDR2 FQNNGV. The CDR3 has 15 residues.

The chain links TRBV19 to TRBJ2-5; TRBD1 might be the D (6 bases). The CDR3 loop spans 15 amino acids. The V end was cut by 4 bases, the J end by 5 bases, with 17 bases between. Germline V gene lookup returns CDR1 LNHDA and CDR2 SQIVND (reference sequence). CDR3 region: CASSTQTGAGETQYF. For the CDR3, the DNA is TGTGCCAGTAGTACCCAGACAGGTGCCGGGGAGACCCAGTACTTC.

The chain is built from TRBV19 and TRBJ1-4; D is ambiguous. Germline V gives CDR1 LNHDA, CDR2 SQIVND (reference sequence). The length of the CDR3 is 17 residues. The V and J ends lost 4 bases and 4 bases respectively, with 19 bases between them. The CDR3 loop is CASSNPGDASLNEKLFF. The CDR3, as DNA: TGTGCCAGTAGTAATCCCGGCGACGCAAGCCTTAATGAAAAACTGTTTTTT.

This sequence joins TRBV5-1 and TRBJ1-3, with D possibly TRBD1 on 6 matching bases. This CDR3 spans 14 amino acids. Trimming took off 8 bases at V and 4 bases at J, with 16 bases between the two ends. CDR1 is SGHRS and CDR2 is YFSETQ in the germline V gene. In DNA, the CDR3 is TGCGCCAGTAGCCCCTGGGGGCAAGGAAACACCATATATTTT. Protein product: CASSPWGQGNTIYF.

The genes are TRBV28 and TRBJ2-7; perhaps D is TRBD1 or TRBD2 (5 bases each). From germline, CDR1 is MDHEN and CDR2 SYDVKM. The CDR3 is made up of 16 amino acids. V lost 7 bases, J lost 9 bases, and 28 bases lay in between. The CDR3 loop is CASTSRGASLPRGQYF. For the CDR3, the DNA is TGTGCCAGCACTTCCCGAGGGGCGTCACTCCCAAGAGGGCAGTACTTC.

This rearrangement joins TRBV7-2 to TRBJ2-7; D remains ambiguous. This CDR3 is 12 amino acids long. Germline CDR1 SGHTA, CDR2 FQGNSA. Trimming shortened V by 5 bases and J by 4 bases, and 9 bases separated the two germline ends. In DNA, the CDR3 is TGTGCCAGCAGCCCCCCATTTTACGAGCAGTACTTC. Translation gives CASSPPFYEQYF. The full variable domain, its missing parts supplied by reference TRBV7-2 and TRBJ2-7, is GAGVSQSPSNKVTEKGKDVELRCDPISGHTALYWYRQSLGQGLEFLIYFQGNSAPDKSGLPSDRFSAERTGGSVSTLTIQRTQQEDSAVYLCASSPPFYEQYFGPGTRLTVT.

The chain links TRBV5-4 to TRBJ1-2; D unclear. This CDR3 contains 15 residues. Trimming cost V 3 bases and J 0 bases, with 12 bases left between them. From germline, CDR1 is SGHNT and CDR2 YYREEE (reference sequence). The CDR3 spells CASSSSSRANYGYTF. As DNA, the CDR3 is TGTGCCAGCAGCTCATCAAGCCGCGCTAACTATGGCTACACCTTC.

The rearrangement joins TRBV5-6 to TRBJ2-2, with 7 positions matching TRBD1. Looked up from germline, CDR1 is SGHDT and CDR2 is YYEEEE. V shed 4 bases, J shed 4 bases, and the junction held 7 bases outside the gene matches. The CDR3 totals 15 residues. CDR3 residues: CASSVPGGTTGELFF. CDR3 nucleotides: TGTGCCAGCAGCGTCCCAGGGGGTACCACCGGGGAGCTGTTTTTT.